This TCR beta chain was recovered during a study of cytomegalovirus exposure and HLA in healthy donors. Notes on the study in general: The study recorded 164 TCR beta chains that were cytomegalovirus-associated. With later analysis, a missense DCLRE1C variant became linked to TCR beta V- and J-gene trimming.

Primers: 60 Vbeta forward and 13 Jbeta reverse. Produced via immunoSEQ multiplex PCR; TCRdb's table is partial and in-frame only. The sample includes 130,000 to 150,000 clones, around three quarters of them seen just once. Trimming cost V 0 bases and J 4 bases; bases outside gene matches: 11. The germline gives CDR1 SGHRS, CDR2 YFSETQ. This CDR3 is 18 amino acids long. On this clone itself: What it binds is unknown.

Specimen: PBMCs. The chain has TRBV5-1 and TRBJ2-2, with 8 positions matching TRBD2. The TCR sequence derives from a man aged 18-30 years in good health and CMV-seronegative. CDR3 sequence: CASSLESSGGSGTGELFF. The CDR3 DNA reads TGCGCCAGCAGCTTGGAGTCCAGCGGGGGTTCGGGCACCGGGGAGCTGTTTTTT.